This TCR beta chain derives from a study of blood T cell repertoires in COVID-19. Study details: The samples span acute and convalescent COVID-19 from the United States, Italy and Spain. PBMCs, B-cell-depleted T cells, or T cells were the source of the cDNA or gDNA that made up the material.

The CDR3 covers 15 residues. The V end lost 8 bases, the J end lost 1 base, and 16 bases lay between the germline ends. CDR1 and CDR2 (germline): KGHSH, LQKENI. Authors' methods: Counts of nucleated cells, estimated from reference gene primer amplification, were obtained. TCRdb's copy holds only in-frame clones and misses some; the assay was immunoSEQ multiplex PCR. V and J calls and clone size come straight from that table; D and trimming were deduced from the DNA. The data hold roughly 120,000 clones, with 65% to 85% observed a single time. The sequence came from a man aged 65-85 years with acute or convalescent COVID-19. The rearrangement uses TRBV18 and TRBJ2-3, with D uncertain. Sequencing was carried out using peripheral blood. The CDR3 DNA is TGTGCCAGCGCCTTACAGCCGCACGGCACAGATACGCAGTATTTT. Encoded protein: CASALQPHGTDTQYF.